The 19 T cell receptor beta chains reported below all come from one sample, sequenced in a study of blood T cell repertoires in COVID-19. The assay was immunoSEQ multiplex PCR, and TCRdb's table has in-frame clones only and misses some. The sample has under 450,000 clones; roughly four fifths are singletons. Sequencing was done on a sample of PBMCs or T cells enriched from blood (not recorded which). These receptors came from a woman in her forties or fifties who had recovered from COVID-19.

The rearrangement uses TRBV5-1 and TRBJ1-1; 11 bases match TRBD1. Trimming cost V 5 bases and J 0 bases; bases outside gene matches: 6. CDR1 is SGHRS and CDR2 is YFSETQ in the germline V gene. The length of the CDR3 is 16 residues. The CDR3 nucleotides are TGCGCCAGCAGGGCCGGGACAGGGGGACTGAACACTGAAGCTTTCTTT. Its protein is CASRAGTGGLNTEAFF.

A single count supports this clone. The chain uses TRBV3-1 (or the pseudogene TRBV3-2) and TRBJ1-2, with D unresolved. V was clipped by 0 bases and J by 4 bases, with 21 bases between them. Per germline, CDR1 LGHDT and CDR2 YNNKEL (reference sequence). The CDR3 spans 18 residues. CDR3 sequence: CASSQDVDPRRGGYGYTF. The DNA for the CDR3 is TGTGCCAGCAGCCAAGATGTCGATCCCCGGAGAGGCGGCTATGGCTACACCTTC.

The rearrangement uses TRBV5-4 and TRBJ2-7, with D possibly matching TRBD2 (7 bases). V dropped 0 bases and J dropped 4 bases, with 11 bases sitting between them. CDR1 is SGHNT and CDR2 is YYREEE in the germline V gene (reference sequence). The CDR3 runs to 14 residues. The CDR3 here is CASSLEGGPYEQYF. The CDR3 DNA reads TGTGCCAGCAGCTTGGAGGGGGGGCCGTACGAGCAGTACTTC.

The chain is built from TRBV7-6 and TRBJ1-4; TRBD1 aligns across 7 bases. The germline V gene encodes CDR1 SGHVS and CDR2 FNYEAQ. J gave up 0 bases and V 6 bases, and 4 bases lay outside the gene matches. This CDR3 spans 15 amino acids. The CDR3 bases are TGTGCCAGCAGACCGGGACAGTCAACTAATGAAAAACTGTTTTTT. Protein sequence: CASRPGQSTNEKLFF.

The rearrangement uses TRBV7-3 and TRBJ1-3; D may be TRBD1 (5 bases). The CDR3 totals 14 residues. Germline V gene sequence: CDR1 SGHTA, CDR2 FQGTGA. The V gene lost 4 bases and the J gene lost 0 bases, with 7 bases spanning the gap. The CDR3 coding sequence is TGTGCCAGCAGCTCAGGGTTCTCTGGAAACACCATATATTTT. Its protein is CASSSGFSGNTIYF. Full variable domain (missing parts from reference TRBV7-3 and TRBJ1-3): GAGVSQTPSNKVTEKGKYVELRCDPISGHTALYWYRQSLGQGPEFLIYFQGTGAADDSGLPNDRFFAVRPEGSVSTLKIQRTERGDSAVYLCASSSGFSGNTIYFGEGSWLTVV.

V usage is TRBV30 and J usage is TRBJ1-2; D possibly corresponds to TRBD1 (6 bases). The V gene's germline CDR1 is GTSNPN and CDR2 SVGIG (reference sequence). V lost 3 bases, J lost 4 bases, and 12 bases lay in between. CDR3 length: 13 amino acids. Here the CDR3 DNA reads TGTGCCTGGAGGTTACAGGGCCCCTATGGCTACACCTTC. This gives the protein CAWRLQGPYGYTF.

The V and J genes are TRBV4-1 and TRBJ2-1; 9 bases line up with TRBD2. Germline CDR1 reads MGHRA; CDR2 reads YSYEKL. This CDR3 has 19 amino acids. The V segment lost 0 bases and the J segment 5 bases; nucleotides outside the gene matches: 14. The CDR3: CASSQDLSARLAGHNEQFF. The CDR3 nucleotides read TGCGCCAGCAGCCAAGATCTGTCAGCGCGGCTAGCGGGACACAATGAGCAGTTCTTC.

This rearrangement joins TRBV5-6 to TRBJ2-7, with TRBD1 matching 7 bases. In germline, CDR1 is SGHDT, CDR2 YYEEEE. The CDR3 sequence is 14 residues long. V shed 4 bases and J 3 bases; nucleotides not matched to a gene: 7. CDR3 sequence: CASSTGTVSYEQYF. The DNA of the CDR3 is TGTGCCAGCAGCACCGGGACAGTAAGCTACGAGCAGTACTTC.

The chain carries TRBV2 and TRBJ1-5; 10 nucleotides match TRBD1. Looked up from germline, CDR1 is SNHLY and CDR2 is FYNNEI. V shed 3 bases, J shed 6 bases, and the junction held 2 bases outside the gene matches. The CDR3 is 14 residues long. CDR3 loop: CASSDGQGVQPQHF. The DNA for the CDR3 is TGTGCCAGCAGTGACGGACAGGGGGTTCAGCCCCAGCATTTT.

The CDR3 is CASSPEGVAWGTDTQYF. The CDR3 DNA follows: TGCGCCAGCAGCCCGGAGGGTGTGGCGTGGGGCACAGATACGCAGTATTTT. The gene calls are TRBV5-1 and TRBJ2-3, with a tentative D call TRBD2 (6 bases). V shed 4 bases and J shed 1 base, with 19 bases lying between them. Germline CDR1 is SGHRS and CDR2 is YFSETQ. The CDR3 contains 17 residues.

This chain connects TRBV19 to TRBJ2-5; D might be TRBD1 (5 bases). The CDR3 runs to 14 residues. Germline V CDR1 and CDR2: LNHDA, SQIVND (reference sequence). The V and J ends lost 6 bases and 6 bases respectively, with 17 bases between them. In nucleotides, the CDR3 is TGTGCCAGTAGCCCCTCAGGGAAGTTAAAGACCCAGTACTTC. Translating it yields CASSPSGKLKTQYF.

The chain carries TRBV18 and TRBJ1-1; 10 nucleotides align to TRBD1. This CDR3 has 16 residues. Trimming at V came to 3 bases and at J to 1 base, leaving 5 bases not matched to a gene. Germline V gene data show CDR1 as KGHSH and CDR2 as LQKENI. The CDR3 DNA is TGTGCCAGCTCACCTGTGGGACAGGGGCCGAACACTGAAGCTTTCTTT. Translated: CASSPVGQGPNTEAFF.

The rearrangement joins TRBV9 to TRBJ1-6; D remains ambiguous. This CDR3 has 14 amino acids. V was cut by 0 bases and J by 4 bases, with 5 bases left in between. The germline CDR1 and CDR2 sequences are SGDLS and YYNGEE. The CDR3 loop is CASSVGQYNSPLHF. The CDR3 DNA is TGTGCCAGCAGCGTAGGGCAGTATAATTCACCCCTCCACTTT. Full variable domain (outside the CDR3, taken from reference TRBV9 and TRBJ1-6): DSGVTQTPKHLITATGQRVTLRCSPRSGDLSVYWYQQSLDQGLQFLIQYYNGEERAKGNILERFSAQQFPDLHSELNLSSLELGDSALYFCASSVGQYNSPLHFGNGTRLTVT.

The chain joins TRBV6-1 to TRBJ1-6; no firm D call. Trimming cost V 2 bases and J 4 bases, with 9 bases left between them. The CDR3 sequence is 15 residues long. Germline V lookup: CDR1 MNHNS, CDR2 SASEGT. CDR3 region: CASSEWQVYNSPLHF. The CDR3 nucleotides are TGTGCCAGCAGTGAATGGCAGGTTTATAATTCACCCCTCCACTTT.

The CDR3 DNA reads TGTGCCAGCAGCGTAGCCGGGACAGGAGCTAACTATGGCTACACCTTC. Residues: CASSVAGTGANYGYTF. The rearrangement joins TRBV9 to TRBJ1-2; 8 bases line up with TRBD1. Per the germline V gene, CDR1 is SGDLS and CDR2 is YYNGEE. V shed 0 bases, J shed 0 bases, and the junction held 4 bases outside the gene matches. This CDR3 comprises 16 residues. Full variable domain (remainder filled in from reference TRBV9 and TRBJ1-2): DSGVTQTPKHLITATGQRVTLRCSPRSGDLSVYWYQQSLDQGLQFLIQYYNGEERAKGNILERFSAQQFPDLHSELNLSSLELGDSALYFCASSVAGTGANYGYTFGSGTRLTVV.

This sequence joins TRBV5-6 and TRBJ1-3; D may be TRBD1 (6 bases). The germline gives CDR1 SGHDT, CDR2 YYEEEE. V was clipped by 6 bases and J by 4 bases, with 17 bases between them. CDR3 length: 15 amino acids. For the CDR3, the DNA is TGTGCCAGCACCTTTGGCGGGGGCCCCGGAAACACCATATATTTT. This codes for CASTFGGGPGNTIYF.

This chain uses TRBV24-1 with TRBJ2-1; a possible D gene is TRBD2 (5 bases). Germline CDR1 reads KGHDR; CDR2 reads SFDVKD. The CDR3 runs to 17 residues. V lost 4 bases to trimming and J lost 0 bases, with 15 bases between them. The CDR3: CATSDKREESSYNEQFF. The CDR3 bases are TGTGCCACCAGTGACAAACGGGAAGAAAGCTCCTACAATGAGCAGTTCTTC.

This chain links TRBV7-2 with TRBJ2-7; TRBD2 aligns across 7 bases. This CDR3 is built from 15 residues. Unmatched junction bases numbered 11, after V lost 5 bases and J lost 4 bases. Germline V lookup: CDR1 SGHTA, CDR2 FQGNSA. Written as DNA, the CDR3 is TGTGCCAGCAGCAAGCGGGACCGCCTTAAGTACGAGCAGTACTTC. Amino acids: CASSKRDRLKYEQYF.

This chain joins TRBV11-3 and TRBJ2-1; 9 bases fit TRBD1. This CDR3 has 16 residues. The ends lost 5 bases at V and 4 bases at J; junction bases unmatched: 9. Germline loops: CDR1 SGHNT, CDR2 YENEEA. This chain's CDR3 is CASSPRTGQGYNEQFF. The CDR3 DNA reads TGTGCCAGCAGCCCTCGGACGGGACAGGGTTACAATGAGCAGTTCTTC.